This record concerns one T cell receptor (beta chain) sequence. In the study's own analysis: The authors estimated nucleated cell counts from reference gene primer amplification. Clones were read by immunoSEQ multiplex PCR, and TCRdb kept only the in-frame ones, dropping some. V, J and clone size are those of that table, while D and trimming were read from the DNA. The table includes 200,000 to 250,000 clones, roughly 84% detected once. These data are taken from a study of blood T cell repertoires in COVID-19. This CDR3 is 13 amino acids long. V lost 0 bases, J lost 7 bases, and 8 bases lay in between. Germline CDR1 SGHNT, CDR2 YYREEE (reference sequence).

Sequenced input: peripheral blood. The origin of this receptor is a man between 40 and 49 years old with acute or convalescent COVID-19. V gene TRBV5-4 combines with J gene TRBJ1-5; D not resolved. The DNA for the CDR3 is TGTGCCAGCAGCTTGGGAAACAGCCAGCCCCAGCATTTT. It specifies CASSLGNSQPQHF.